A single sample is the source of the 4 T cell receptor beta chains below, sequenced in a study of blood T cell repertoires in COVID-19. Clones were sequenced by immunoSEQ multiplex PCR, and TCRdb holds only the in-frame ones, with some missing. The table lists about 150,000 clones, 88% of them singletons. Sequencing used PBMCs or T cells enriched from blood (not recorded which). These receptors originate from a woman aged 50 to 60 who had recovered from COVID-19.

This clone was picked up one time. The genes are TRBV20-1 and TRBJ2-7; TRBD1 agrees at 8 bases. Unmatched junction bases numbered 0, after V lost 4 bases and J lost 4 bases. Germline CDR1 reads DFQATT; CDR2 reads SNEGSKA (reference sequence). The CDR3 has 11 residues. The CDR3 here is CSANRGYEQYF. The CDR3 nucleotides read TGCAGTGCTAACAGGGGGTACGAGCAGTACTTC.

The gene calls are TRBV7-9 and TRBJ2-7; 7 bases map to TRBD2. The germline CDR1 and CDR2 sequences are SEHNR and FQNEAQ (reference sequence). Trimming took 6 bases from V and 7 from J; bases not matched to a gene: 9. This CDR3 region has 13 residues. The CDR3 here is CASREDPAGEQYF. In DNA form, the CDR3 reads TGTGCCAGCAGGGAGGACCCAGCGGGGGAGCAGTACTTC.

V gene TRBV11-2 combines with J gene TRBJ2-1; D is uncertain. The germline V gene has CDR1 SGHAT and CDR2 FQNNGV. The length of the CDR3 is 15 residues. V dropped 5 bases and J dropped 1 base, with 12 bases sitting between them. The CDR3 sequence: CASSPQLVSYNEQFF. The CDR3 nucleotides are TGTGCCAGCAGCCCCCAGTTGGTATCCTACAATGAGCAGTTCTTC. The entire variable domain, with the rest obtained from reference TRBV11-2 and TRBJ2-1, is as follows: EAGVAQSPRYKIIEKRQSVAFWCNPISGHATLYWYQQILGQGPKLLIQFQNNGVVDDSQLPKDRFSAERLKGVDSTLKIQPAKLEDSAVYLCASSPQLVSYNEQFFGPGTRLTVL.

The chain is built from TRBV2 and TRBJ2-3; TRBD2 matches at 8 bases. Germline values: CDR1 SNHLY, CDR2 FYNNEI. After removal of 4 bases from V and 3 bases from J, the junction contained 3 bases not matched to a gene. The CDR3 loop spans 14 amino acids. The CDR3 sequence is CASSAERGTDTQYF. In DNA form, the CDR3 reads TGTGCCAGCAGTGCCGAGCGGGGGACAGATACGCAGTATTTT.